This T cell receptor (beta chain) was retrieved from a study of T cell responses to AZD1222 COVID-19 vaccine. The germline V and J ends were trimmed by 6 bases and 1 base, with 13 bases remaining between them. CDR3 length: 14 amino acids. Germline CDR1 is MNHNS and CDR2 is SASEGT. Here immunoSEQ multiplex PCR was the method, and the copy in TCRdb shows in-frame clones only, minus some. The repertoire holds fewer than 140,000 clones, with 85% to 90% as singletons. Here the sequenced sample was peripheral blood, taken on day 0 of AZD1222 vaccination. This TCR was sampled from an adult in good health. The chain has TRBV6-1 and TRBJ2-7; TRBD2 is a possible D gene (6 bases). Here the CDR3 reads CASSLGSGSYEQYF. The CDR3 DNA reads as TGTGCCAGCAGCCTCGGGAGTGGGTCCTACGAGCAGTACTTC.